The T cell receptor (beta chain) described here comes from a study of graft-versus-host responses after intestinal transplantation. Germline lookup yields CDR1 SGHNT and CDR2 YYREEE (reference sequence). The CDR3 is made up of 12 amino acids. V lost 2 bases to trimming and J lost 8 bases, with 10 bases between them. Worth noting for this clone: What it recognizes is unknown.

TCRdb keeps only in-frame clones here, not all; method: immunoSEQ multiplex PCR. The sample shows some 130,000 clones, about 95% of them seen only once. The chain carries TRBV5-4 and TRBJ1-2, with TRBD1 as a possible D gene (5 bases). This TCR derives from a human donor who received an intestinal transplant. This specimen consisted of unstimulated CD8+ T cells sorted from spleen or lymph node cells, obtained before intestinal transplant. CDR3 amino acids: CASSFYEGGYTF. In DNA, the CDR3 is TGTGCCAGCAGCTTTTACGAGGGGGGCTACACCTTC.